This T cell receptor beta chain was identified in a study of yellow fever vaccine responses in identical twins. Points from the study as a whole: The authors reported partly convergent, partly personalized vaccine responses in identical twins.

One entry per CDR3 protein results from TCRdb running MiXCR on the RT-PCR reads. The table shows 30,000 to 40,000 distinct CDR3 sequences, with 60% occurring only once. This clonotype was recorded a few times. What it binds is not known. Germline trimming cut 2 bases from V and 7 bases from J; bases unmatched to any gene: 4. Germline V gene data show CDR1 as KGHSH and CDR2 as LQKENI. This CDR3 spans 13 amino acids. The chain carries TRBV18 and TRBJ2-7, with 8 nucleotides matching TRBD1. This clonotype originated in a young woman who received the yellow fever vaccine. The input for sequencing was T cells from blood (PBMCs), unsorted or a sorted subset (not recorded which), taken before or after yellow fever vaccination (not recorded which). The CDR3: CASSPTTGVEQYF. Written as DNA, the CDR3 is TGTGCCAGCTCACCAACGACAGGGGTTGAGCAGTACTTC.